This T cell receptor beta chain appears in the sequencing data of a study of shared clonotypes between healthy human individuals. CDR1 SGHRS and CDR2 YFSETQ come from the germline V gene. The CDR3 runs 19 residues. With V trimmed by 1 base and J by 2 bases, 15 bases remained unmatched. Points on this clone: Its specificity is not known.

Data came from immunoSEQ multiplex PCR; TCRdb stores just in-frame clones and leaves some out. The sample contains about 820,000 clones, 85% to 95% of which appear only once. Naive CD8 cells, CD45RO-negative and positively selected for CCR7, excluded terminally differentiated effector memory CD45RA+ cells. Study conclusions and caveats: The sole specimen, blood, was sampled, and tissue repertoires likely differ.

The sequencing input was naive CD8+ T cells sorted from blood. J is TRBJ2-7 and V is TRBV5-1; TRBD2 aligns across 10 bases. The TCR originated in a young man in good health. The CDR3 sequence: CASSLLGIVTSGDTYEQYF. Here the CDR3 DNA reads TGCGCCAGCAGCTTGTTAGGGATTGTCACTAGCGGGGATACCTACGAGCAGTACTTC. The whole variable domain, remainder taken from reference TRBV5-1 and TRBJ2-7, is KAGVTQTPRYLIKTRGQQVTLSCSPISGHRSVSWYQQTPGQGLQFLFEYFSETQRNKGNFPGRFSGRQFSNSRSEMNVSTLELGDSALYLCASSLLGIVTSGDTYEQYFGPGTRLTVT.